The 15 T cell receptor beta chains presented below share a single source sample, sequenced in a study of blood T cell repertoires in COVID-19. TCRdb's copy holds only in-frame clones and misses some; the assay was immunoSEQ multiplex PCR. The repertoire holds 110,000 or so clones, roughly 85% seen once, with 5% to 6.5% in the top ten. Material: peripheral blood. The receptors stem from a woman aged 60-70 years with COVID-19, enrolled during active disease.

The V call is TRBV27, the J call TRBJ1-6; TRBD1 agrees at 7 bases. CDR1 MNHEY and CDR2 SMNVEV come from the germline V gene (reference sequence). V trimming: 5 bases; J trimming: 0 bases; junction bases outside the gene matches: 4. This CDR3 spans 16 amino acids. CDR3 bases: TGTGCCAGCAGTATGACAGGGAGCTCCTATAATTCACCCCTCCACTTT. This encodes CASSMTGSSYNSPLHF.

This clone appeared a single time. V is TRBV29-1 and J is TRBJ1-4, with D perhaps matching TRBD1 (5 bases). The V end was cut by 7 bases, the J end by 2 bases, with 11 bases between. The CDR3 sequence is 13 residues long. Germline CDR1 is SQVTM and CDR2 is ANQGSEA. Here the CDR3 DNA reads TGCAGCGGCTCGCGGGGGACTAATGAAAAACTGTTTTTT. The encoded protein is CSGSRGTNEKLFF.

This clone was detected once. The gene calls are TRBV18 and TRBJ2-7; D is unclear. V lost 6 bases, J lost 2 bases, and 17 bases lay in between. This CDR3 region has 15 residues. Germline CDR1 reads KGHSH; CDR2 reads LQKENI. The CDR3 region is CASSLTVDGTYEQYF. CDR3 DNA: TGTGCCAGCTCCCTCACAGTTGACGGTACCTACGAGCAGTACTTC.

This clone was picked up one time. The gene calls are TRBV7-2 and TRBJ2-5; D is perhaps TRBD1 (6 bases). The CDR3 sequence is 15 residues long. From germline, CDR1 is SGHTA and CDR2 FQGNSA. The V and J ends lost 2 bases and 4 bases respectively, with 14 bases between them. The chain's CDR3 is CASSLNEGVGETQYF. CDR3 sequence (DNA): TGTGCCAGCAGCTTAAACGAGGGGGTCGGAGAGACCCAGTACTTC.

This clone occurred once. This chain connects TRBV12-3 or TRBV12-4 to TRBJ2-5; 8 bases align to TRBD2. The CDR3 consists of 13 residues. J was trimmed by 3 bases and V by 4 bases; bases with no gene match: 1. CDR3 nucleotide sequence: TGTGCCAGCAGTTCACTAGCGGAAGAGACCCAGTACTTC. Protein sequence: CASSSLAEETQYF.

This clone has more than one count but fewer than ten. The J gene is TRBJ1-5, the V gene TRBV19; the match to TRBD1 covers 9 bases. J gave up 5 bases and V 4 bases, and 15 bases lay outside the gene matches. The CDR3 runs 18 residues. Germline V gives CDR1 LNHDA, CDR2 SQIVND (reference sequence). The CDR3 loop is CASSTNPRTGVFDQPQHF. The CDR3 DNA reads TGTGCCAGTAGTACCAACCCGCGGACAGGGGTGTTCGATCAGCCCCAGCATTTT.

This chain connects TRBV19 to TRBJ2-2; 9 bases map to TRBD2. The ends lost 4 bases at V and 4 bases at J; junction bases unmatched: 4. The germline CDR1 and CDR2 sequences are LNHDA and SQIVND (reference sequence). The CDR3 sequence is 15 residues long. The CDR3 DNA sequence: TGTGCCAGTAGTAGGGTAGCGGGGGTCACCGGGGAGCTGTTTTTT. Its translation: CASSRVAGVTGELFF.

V and J are TRBV6-5 and TRBJ2-5; the D gene is possibly TRBD1 (6 bases). The CDR3 runs to 15 residues. V was clipped by 4 bases and J by 0 bases, with 12 bases between them. Germline loops: CDR1 MNHEY, CDR2 SVGAGI. For the CDR3, the DNA is TGTGCCAGCAGTTTAGGGACAACGTACCAAGAGACCCAGTACTTC. Translating it yields CASSLGTTYQETQYF.

This sequence joins TRBV19 and TRBJ2-7; D might be TRBD1 (5 bases). Trimming cost V 3 bases and J 3 bases, with 9 bases left between them. Germline CDR1 and CDR2: LNHDA and SQIVND (reference sequence). There are 13 residues in the CDR3. CDR3: CASSIPGNYEQYF. CDR3 DNA: TGTGCCAGTAGTATCCCAGGGAACTACGAGCAGTACTTC.

The J gene is TRBJ1-5, the V gene TRBV3-1 (or the pseudogene TRBV3-2), with 9 bases that match TRBD1. V was pared by 1 base and J by 5 bases, with 9 bases of the junction left unmatched. Germline lookup yields CDR1 LGHDT and CDR2 YNNKEL (reference sequence). This CDR3 has 17 amino acids. The CDR3 DNA reads TGTGCCAGCAGCCAAGCTGGCGGGACAGGGATAGATCAGCCCCAGCATTTT. Its translation: CASSQAGGTGIDQPQHF.

The rearrangement links TRBV5-1 to TRBJ2-3; TRBD2 matches at 12 bases. With V trimmed by 0 bases and J by 3 bases, 5 bases remained unmatched. From germline, CDR1 is SGHRS and CDR2 YFSETQ. The CDR3 loop spans 17 amino acids. The CDR3 DNA reads as TGCGCCAGCAGCTTGGGACAACTAGCGGGGGGAACAGATACGCAGTATTTT. Its protein product is CASSLGQLAGGTDTQYF. Full variable domain (remainder filled in from reference TRBV5-1 and TRBJ2-3): KAGVTQTPRYLIKTRGQQVTLSCSPISGHRSVSWYQQTPGQGLQFLFEYFSETQRNKGNFPGRFSGRQFSNSRSEMNVSTLELGDSALYLCASSLGQLAGGTDTQYFGPGTRLTVL.

The chain has TRBV18 and TRBJ2-1; 8 positions match TRBD1. The ends lost 3 bases at V and 1 base at J; junction bases unmatched: 5. The CDR3 is made up of 16 amino acids. Germline CDR1 is KGHSH and CDR2 is LQKENI. For the CDR3, the DNA is TGTGCCAGCTCACCTAACAGGGGGTCGTCCTACAATGAGCAGTTCTTC. This encodes CASSPNRGSSYNEQFF. Full variable domain (missing parts from reference TRBV18 and TRBJ2-1): NAGVMQNPRHLVRRRGQEARLRCSPMKGHSHVYWYRQLPEEGLKFMVYLQKENIIDESGMPKERFSAEFPKEGPSILRIQQVVRGDSAAYFCASSPNRGSSYNEQFFGPGTRLTVL.

This clone was seen only once. The chain carries TRBV2 and TRBJ1-2; the D is unclear. There are 14 residues in the CDR3. Trimming pared 3 bases from V and 1 base from J, leaving 9 bases between. CDR1 is SNHLY, CDR2 FYNNEI, per germline. The CDR3 bases are TGTGCCAGCAGTGACCGGGTTGGTAACTATGGCTACACCTTC. Its protein product is CASSDRVGNYGYTF.

The chain has TRBV10-1 and TRBJ2-7; D possibly corresponds to TRBD1 (6 bases). Germline V gives CDR1 WNHNN, CDR2 SYGVQD (reference sequence). The V end was cut by 6 bases, the J end by 6 bases, with 12 bases between. The CDR3 covers 12 residues. CDR3 sequence: CASRPNRVEQYF. CDR3 DNA sequence: TGCGCCAGCAGACCCAACAGGGTCGAGCAGTACTTC.

The gene calls are TRBV27 and TRBJ1-1; 8 nucleotides line up with TRBD1. CDR1 is MNHEY, CDR2 SMNVEV, per germline (reference sequence). The J segment lost 5 bases and the V segment lost 6 bases, leaving 5 bases of the junction unmatched. The CDR3 is made up of 13 amino acids. The CDR3, as DNA: TGTGCCAGCAGAACAGGGGGGGTAACTGAAGCTTTCTTT. The encoded protein is CASRTGGVTEAFF.